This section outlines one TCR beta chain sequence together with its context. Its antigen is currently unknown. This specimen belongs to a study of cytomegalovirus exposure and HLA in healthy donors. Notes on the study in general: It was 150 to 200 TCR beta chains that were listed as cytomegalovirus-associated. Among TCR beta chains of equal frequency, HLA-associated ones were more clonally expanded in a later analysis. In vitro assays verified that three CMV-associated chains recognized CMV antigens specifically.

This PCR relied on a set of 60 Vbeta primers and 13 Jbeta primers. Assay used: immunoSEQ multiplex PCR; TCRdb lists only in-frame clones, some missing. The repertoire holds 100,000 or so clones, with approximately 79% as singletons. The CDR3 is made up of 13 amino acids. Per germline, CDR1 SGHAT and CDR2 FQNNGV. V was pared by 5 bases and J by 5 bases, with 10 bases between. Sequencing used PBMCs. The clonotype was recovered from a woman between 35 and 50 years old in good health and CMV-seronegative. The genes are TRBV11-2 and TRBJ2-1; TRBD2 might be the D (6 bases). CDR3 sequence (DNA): TGTGCCAGCAGCAACCGGAGGGACAATGAGCAGTTCTTC. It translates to CASSNRRDNEQFF.